This T cell receptor beta chain was retrieved from a study of CD8 T cells in ankylosing spondylitis (dated by TCRdb to 2015 to 2018). About the full investigation: To find TCR variants linked to disease, the study profiled T cell receptor beta repertoires in ankylosing spondylitis patients and healthy donors. The whole study cohort included 85 to 120 healthy donors and 20 to 25 ankylosing spondylitis patients. Peripheral blood was sampled, and synovial fluid was also collected from ankylosing spondylitis patients.

Study-wide conclusions, independent of this receptor: A TCR beta motif made up of several highly homologous amino acid variants appeared to be characteristic of blood from ankylosing spondylitis patients. According to the report, matched synovial fluid samples from ankylosing spondylitis patients were significantly enriched for the disease-linked clones. Some TCR beta motif variants had previously been reported in synovial fluid and blood of reactive arthritis patients, which suggested common disease-initiation mechanisms. The disease-linked clones had a CD8+ phenotype and were found at relatively low frequencies in peripheral blood.

This clonotype was observed at least ten times. Its antigen has not been determined. Base qualities are missing; no much larger clone stands one base away. Sequenced on an Illumina HiSeq 2500. Quantitative 5'-RACE with molecular barcodes was used to prepare TCR beta libraries. The study's processing was this. A new computational method, built on a probabilistic model of VDJ rearrangement, was used to identify disease-linked TCR variants. Using fastp at Q25 and MiXCR, TCRdb reprocessed the public reads and kept productive beta chains. Rows matching on CDR3 protein sequence are summarized as one entry with the most common DNA and genes. For this entry, the V and J calls and clone size follow TCRdb and not the study's own pipeline. The sample profile shows roughly 120,000 distinct CDR3 sequences; roughly 15% of them were found once. The top ten hold about 2.7% of the sample. The origin of this receptor is a female donor with ankylosing spondylitis or in good health (not recorded which). The sample comprised blood, either unsorted or a sorted T cell fraction (not recorded which).

The CDR3 loop reads CASSLGIQETQYF. The DNA sequence is TGTGCCAGCAGCTTAGGAATTCAAGAGACCCAGTACTTC. The chain was built from TRBV7-2 and TRBJ2-5; the D gene lacks a confident call. Between the V and J ends, shortened by 1 base and 2 bases respectively, the junction contains 5 bases. From cysteine to phenylalanine, the CDR3 is 13 amino acids long. Of the read, only the CDR3 DNA is kept; its 39 bases are in frame from base 1. CDR1 and CDR2 are read off the germline V gene as SGHTA and FQGNSA. With the rest looked up from the reference TRBV7-2 and TRBJ2-5 genes rather than sequenced, the full variable domain is GAGVSQSPSNKVTEKGKDVELRCDPISGHTALYWYRQSLGQGLEFLIYFQGNSAPDKSGLPSDRFSAERTGGSVSTLTIQRTQQEDSAVYLCASSLGIQETQYFGPGTRLLVL.